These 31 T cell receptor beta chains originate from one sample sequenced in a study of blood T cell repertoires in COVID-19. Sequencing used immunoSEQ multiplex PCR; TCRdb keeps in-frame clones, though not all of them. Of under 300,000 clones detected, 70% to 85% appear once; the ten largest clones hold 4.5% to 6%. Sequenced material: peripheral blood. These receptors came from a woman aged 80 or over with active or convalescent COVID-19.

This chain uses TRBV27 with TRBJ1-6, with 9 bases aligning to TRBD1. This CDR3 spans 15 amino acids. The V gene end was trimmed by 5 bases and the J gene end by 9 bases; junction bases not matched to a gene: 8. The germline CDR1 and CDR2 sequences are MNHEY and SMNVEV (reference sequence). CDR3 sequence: CASSPWDRVVSPLHF. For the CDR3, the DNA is TGTGCCAGCAGTCCCTGGGACAGGGTGGTTTCACCCCTCCACTTT.

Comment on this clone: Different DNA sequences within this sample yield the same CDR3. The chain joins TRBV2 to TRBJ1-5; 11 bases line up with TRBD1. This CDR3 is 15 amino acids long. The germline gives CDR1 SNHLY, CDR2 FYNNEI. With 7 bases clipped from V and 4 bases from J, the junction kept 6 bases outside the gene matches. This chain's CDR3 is CASTRGTGGNQPQHF. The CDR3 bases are TGTGCCAGCACCCGCGGGACAGGGGGAAATCAGCCCCAGCATTTT. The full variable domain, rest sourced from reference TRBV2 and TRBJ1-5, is EPEVTQTPSHQVTQMGQEVILRCVPISNHLYFYWYRQILGQKVEFLVSFYNNEISEKSEIFDDQFSVERPDGSNFTLKIRSTKLEDSAMYFCASTRGTGGNQPQHFGDGTRLSIL.

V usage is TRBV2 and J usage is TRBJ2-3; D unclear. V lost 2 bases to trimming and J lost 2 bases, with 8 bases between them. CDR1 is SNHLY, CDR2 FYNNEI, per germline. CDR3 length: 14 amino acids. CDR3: CASSEMLDTDTQYF. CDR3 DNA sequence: TGTGCCAGCAGTGAAATGCTAGACACAGATACGCAGTATTTT.

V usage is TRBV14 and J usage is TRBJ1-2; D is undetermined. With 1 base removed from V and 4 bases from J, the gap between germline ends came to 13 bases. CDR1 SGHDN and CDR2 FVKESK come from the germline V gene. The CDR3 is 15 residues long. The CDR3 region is CASSQVGSGLYGYTF. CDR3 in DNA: TGTGCCAGCAGCCAAGTCGGCAGCGGCCTCTATGGCTACACCTTC.

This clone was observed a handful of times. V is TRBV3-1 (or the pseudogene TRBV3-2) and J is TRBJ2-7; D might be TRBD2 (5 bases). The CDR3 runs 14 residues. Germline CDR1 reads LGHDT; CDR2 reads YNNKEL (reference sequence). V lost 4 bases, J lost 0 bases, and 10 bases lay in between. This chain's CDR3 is CASSRWRSSYEQYF. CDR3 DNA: TGTGCCAGCAGCCGGTGGAGGAGCTCCTACGAGCAGTACTTC.

In nucleotides, the CDR3 is TGTGCCAGCAGTGAACGGTCGGGGGTTAGCAATCAGCCCCAGCATTTT. It specifies CASSERSGVSNQPQHF. The genes are TRBV2 and TRBJ1-5, with D tentatively TRBD1 (5 bases). This CDR3 region has 16 residues. Trimming took 2 bases from V and 0 from J, leaving 11 bases between them. Germline V CDR1 and CDR2: SNHLY, FYNNEI.

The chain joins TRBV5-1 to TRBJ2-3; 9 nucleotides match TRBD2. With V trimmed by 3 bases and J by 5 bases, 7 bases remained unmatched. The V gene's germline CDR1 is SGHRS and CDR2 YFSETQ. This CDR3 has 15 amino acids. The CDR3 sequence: CASSSSGMTVDTQYF. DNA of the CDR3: TGCGCCAGCAGCTCTAGCGGGATGACCGTAGATACGCAGTATTTT.

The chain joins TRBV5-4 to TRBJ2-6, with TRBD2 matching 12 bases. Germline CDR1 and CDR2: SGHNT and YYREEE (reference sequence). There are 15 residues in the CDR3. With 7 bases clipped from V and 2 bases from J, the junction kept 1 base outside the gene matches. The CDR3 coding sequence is TGTGCCAGCTGGACTAGCGGGACTGGGGCCAACGTCCTGACTTTC. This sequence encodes CASWTSGTGANVLTF.

CDR3 DNA sequence: TGCAGTGCTAGTACACCGGGTGGCTATTCCTACGAGCAGTACTTC. Protein product: CSASTPGGYSYEQYF. The chain employs TRBV20-1 and TRBJ2-7; no clear D gene. Germline loops: CDR1 DFQATT, CDR2 SNEGSKA (reference sequence). The CDR3 has 15 amino acids. V gave up 3 bases and J gave up 1 base, with 16 bases separating them.

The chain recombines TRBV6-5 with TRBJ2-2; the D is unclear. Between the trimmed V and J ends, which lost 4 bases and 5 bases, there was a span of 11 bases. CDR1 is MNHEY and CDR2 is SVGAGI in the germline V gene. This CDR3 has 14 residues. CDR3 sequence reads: CASSLLTGTGELFF. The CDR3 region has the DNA TGTGCCAGCAGTTTATTGACGGGTACCGGGGAGCTGTTTTTT.

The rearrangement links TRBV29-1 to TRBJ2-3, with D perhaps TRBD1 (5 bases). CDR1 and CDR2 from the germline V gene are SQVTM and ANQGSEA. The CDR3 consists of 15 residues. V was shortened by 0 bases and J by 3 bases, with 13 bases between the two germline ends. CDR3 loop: CSVEDLSRATDTQYF. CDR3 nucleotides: TGCAGCGTTGAAGATCTGTCCAGGGCGACAGATACGCAGTATTTT.

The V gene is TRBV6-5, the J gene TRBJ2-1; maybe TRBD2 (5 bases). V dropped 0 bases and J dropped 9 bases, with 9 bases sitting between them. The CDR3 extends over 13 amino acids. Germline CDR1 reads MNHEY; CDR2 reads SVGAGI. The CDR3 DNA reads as TGTGCCAGCAGTTACTCGAGGGTTGGTGAGCAGTTCTTC. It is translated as CASSYSRVGEQFF.

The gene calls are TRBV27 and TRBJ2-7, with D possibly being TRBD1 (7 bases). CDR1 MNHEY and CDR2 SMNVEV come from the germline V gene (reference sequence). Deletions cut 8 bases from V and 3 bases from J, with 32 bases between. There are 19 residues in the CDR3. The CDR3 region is CASLPLRRGLRADYYEQYF. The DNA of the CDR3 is TGTGCCAGCCTCCCTCTGCGGAGGGGGCTAAGAGCGGACTACTACGAGCAGTACTTC.

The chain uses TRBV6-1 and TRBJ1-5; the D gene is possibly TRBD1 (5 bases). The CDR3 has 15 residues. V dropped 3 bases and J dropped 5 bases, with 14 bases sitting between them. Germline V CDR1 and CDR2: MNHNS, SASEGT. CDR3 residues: CASSEGTTGDQPQHF. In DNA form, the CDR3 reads TGTGCCAGCAGTGAGGGCACAACGGGGGATCAGCCCCAGCATTTT.

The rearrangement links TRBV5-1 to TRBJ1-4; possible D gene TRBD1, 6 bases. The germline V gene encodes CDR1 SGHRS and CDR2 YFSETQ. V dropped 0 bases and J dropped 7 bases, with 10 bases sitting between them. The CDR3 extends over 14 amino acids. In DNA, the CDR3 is TGCGCCAGCAGCTTGGGGCAGGGGATTGAAAAACTGTTTTTT. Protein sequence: CASSLGQGIEKLFF.

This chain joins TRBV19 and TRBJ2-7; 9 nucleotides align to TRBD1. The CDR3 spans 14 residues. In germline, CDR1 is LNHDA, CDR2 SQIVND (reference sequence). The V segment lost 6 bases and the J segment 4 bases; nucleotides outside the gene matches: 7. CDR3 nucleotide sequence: TGTGCCAGTAGCCCAACAGGGGGCAGGTACGAGCAGTACTTC. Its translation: CASSPTGGRYEQYF.

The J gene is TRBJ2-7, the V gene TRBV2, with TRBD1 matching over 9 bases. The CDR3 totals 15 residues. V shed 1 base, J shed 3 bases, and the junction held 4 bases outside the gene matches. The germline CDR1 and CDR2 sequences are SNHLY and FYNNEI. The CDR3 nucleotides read TGTGCCAGCAGTGAAGGGACAGGGGCGGGCTACGAGCAGTACTTC. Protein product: CASSEGTGAGYEQYF.

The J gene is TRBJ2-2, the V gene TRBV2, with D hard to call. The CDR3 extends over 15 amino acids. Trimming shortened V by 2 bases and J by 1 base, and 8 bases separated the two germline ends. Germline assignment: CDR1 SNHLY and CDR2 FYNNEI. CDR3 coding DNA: TGTGCCAGCAGTGAAAGCTCTGGGAACACCGGGGAGCTGTTTTTT. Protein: CASSESSGNTGELFF.

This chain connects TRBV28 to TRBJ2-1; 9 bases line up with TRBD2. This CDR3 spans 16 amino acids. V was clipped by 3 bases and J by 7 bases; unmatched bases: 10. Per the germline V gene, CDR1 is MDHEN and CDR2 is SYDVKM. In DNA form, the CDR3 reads TGTGCCAGCAGTTTGGGGGGCGGGAGGGCCAGGAATGAGCAGTTCTTC. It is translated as CASSLGGGRARNEQFF.

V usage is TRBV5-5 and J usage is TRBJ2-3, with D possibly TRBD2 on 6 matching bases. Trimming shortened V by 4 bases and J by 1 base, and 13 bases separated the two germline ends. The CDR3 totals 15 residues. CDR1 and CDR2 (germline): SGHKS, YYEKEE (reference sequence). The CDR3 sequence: CASSREVAGTDTQYF. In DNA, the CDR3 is TGTGCCAGCAGCCGCGAGGTAGCGGGCACAGATACGCAGTATTTT. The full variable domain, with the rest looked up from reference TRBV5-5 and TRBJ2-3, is DAGVTQSPTHLIKTRGQQVTLRCSPISGHKSVSWYQQVLGQGPQFIFQYYEKEERGRGNFPDRFSARQFPNYSSELNVNALLLGDSALYLCASSREVAGTDTQYFGPGTRLTVL.

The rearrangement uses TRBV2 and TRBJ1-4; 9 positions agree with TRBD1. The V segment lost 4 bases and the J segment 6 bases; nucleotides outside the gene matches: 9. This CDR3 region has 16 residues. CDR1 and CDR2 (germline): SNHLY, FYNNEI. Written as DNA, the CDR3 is TGTGCCAGCAGTGGGCGACAGGGGGGATTATATGAAAAACTGTTTTTT. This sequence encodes CASSGRQGGLYEKLFF. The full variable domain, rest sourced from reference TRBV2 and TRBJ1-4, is EPEVTQTPSHQVTQMGQEVILRCVPISNHLYFYWYRQILGQKVEFLVSFYNNEISEKSEIFDDQFSVERPDGSNFTLKIRSTKLEDSAMYFCASSGRQGGLYEKLFFGSGTQLSVL.

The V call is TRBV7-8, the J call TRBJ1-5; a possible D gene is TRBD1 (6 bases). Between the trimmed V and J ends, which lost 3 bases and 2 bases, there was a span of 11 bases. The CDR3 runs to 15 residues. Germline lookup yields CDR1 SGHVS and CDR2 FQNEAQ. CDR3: CASSFGHRGNQPQHF. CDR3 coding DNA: TGTGCCAGCAGCTTTGGGCACAGGGGCAATCAGCCCCAGCATTTT.

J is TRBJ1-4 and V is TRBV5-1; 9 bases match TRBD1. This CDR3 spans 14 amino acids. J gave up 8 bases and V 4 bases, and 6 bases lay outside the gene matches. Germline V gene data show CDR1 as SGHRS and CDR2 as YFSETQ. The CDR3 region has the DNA TGCGCCAGCAGCCGGGGACAGGGTGGGGAAAAACTGTTTTTT. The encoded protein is CASSRGQGGEKLFF.

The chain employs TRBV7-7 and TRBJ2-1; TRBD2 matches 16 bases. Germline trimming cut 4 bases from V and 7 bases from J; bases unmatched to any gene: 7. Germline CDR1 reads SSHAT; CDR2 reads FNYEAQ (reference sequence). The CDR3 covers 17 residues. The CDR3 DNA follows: TGTGCCAGCAGCTACGGGACTAGCGGGGGGGGGCTGAATGAGCAGTTCTTC. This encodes CASSYGTSGGGLNEQFF.

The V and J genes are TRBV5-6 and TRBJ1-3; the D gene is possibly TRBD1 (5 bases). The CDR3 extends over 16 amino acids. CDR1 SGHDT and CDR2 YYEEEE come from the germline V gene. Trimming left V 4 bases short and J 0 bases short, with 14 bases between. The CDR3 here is CASSVTGPVSGNTIYF. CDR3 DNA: TGTGCCAGCAGCGTTACAGGTCCCGTCTCTGGAAACACCATATATTTT.

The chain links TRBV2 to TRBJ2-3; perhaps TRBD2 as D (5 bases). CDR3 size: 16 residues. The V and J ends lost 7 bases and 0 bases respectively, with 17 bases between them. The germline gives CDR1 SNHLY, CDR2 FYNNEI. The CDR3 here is CASTPRAVPSTDTQYF. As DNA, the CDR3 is TGTGCCAGCACCCCAAGAGCGGTACCAAGCACAGATACGCAGTATTTT.

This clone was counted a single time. For the CDR3, the DNA is TGTGCCAGCAGCCGGGGAGGGAGCACAGATACGCAGTATTTT. The encoded protein is CASSRGGSTDTQYF. This sequence joins TRBV11-2 and TRBJ2-3; 7 nucleotides align to TRBD2. The trim removed 5 bases at V and 0 bases at J, leaving 2 bases unmatched. Germline CDR1 reads SGHAT; CDR2 reads FQNNGV. CDR3 length: 14 residues.

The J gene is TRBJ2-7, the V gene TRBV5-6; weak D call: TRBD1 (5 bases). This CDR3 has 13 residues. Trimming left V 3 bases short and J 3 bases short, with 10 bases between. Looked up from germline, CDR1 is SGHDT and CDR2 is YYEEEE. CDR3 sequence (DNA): TGTGCCAGCAGCTACCTAGACAGCTACGAGCAGTACTTC. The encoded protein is CASSYLDSYEQYF.

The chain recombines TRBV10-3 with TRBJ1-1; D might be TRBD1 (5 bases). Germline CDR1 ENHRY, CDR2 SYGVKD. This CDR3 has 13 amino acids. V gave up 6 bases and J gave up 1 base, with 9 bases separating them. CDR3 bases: TGTGCCATCAGGCTTGGACAGAACACTGAAGCTTTCTTT. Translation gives CAIRLGQNTEAFF.

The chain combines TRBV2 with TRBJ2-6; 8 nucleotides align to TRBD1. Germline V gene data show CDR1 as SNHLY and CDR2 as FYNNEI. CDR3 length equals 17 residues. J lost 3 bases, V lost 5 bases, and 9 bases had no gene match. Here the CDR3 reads CASSPGTGHLGANVLTF. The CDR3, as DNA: TGTGCCAGCAGTCCCGGGACAGGCCACCTTGGGGCCAACGTCCTGACTTTC.

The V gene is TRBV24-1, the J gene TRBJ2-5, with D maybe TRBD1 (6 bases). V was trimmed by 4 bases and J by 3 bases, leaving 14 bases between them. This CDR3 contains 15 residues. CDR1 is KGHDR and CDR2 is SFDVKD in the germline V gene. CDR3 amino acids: CATSERTARKETQYF. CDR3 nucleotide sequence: TGTGCCACCAGTGAGAGGACAGCTAGAAAAGAGACCCAGTACTTC.